This entry describes one T cell receptor beta chain. The antigen is undetermined. This sample is drawn from a study of CD8+CD57+ T cells in acquired aplastic anemia. Across the whole study: Around 3.5 ug was the average amount of DNA from sorted CD4+ and CD8+ cells. Healthy CD8+ samples averaged approximately 11 million reads. Study-wide findings and caveats: Overlapping CD8+ CDR3 repertoires of patients and controls contained some 27 shared sequences.

The use of genomic DNA as template underpinned the TCR beta VDJ and CDR3 profiling. One entry per CDR3 protein results from TCRdb running MiXCR on the reads. The sample lists around 190,000 distinct CDR3 sequences, around 63% occurring once. The germline CDR1 and CDR2 sequences are SGHTA and FQGNSA. V lost 5 bases, J lost 4 bases, and 3 bases stayed unmatched. This CDR3 contains 14 residues. The receptor was isolated from a human donor in good health. The sample was sorted CD4+, CD8+, or CD8+CD57+ T cells (not recorded which) from PBMCs. This rearrangement joins TRBV7-2 to TRBJ1-1; 11 nucleotides line up with TRBD1. The CDR3 sequence is CASSPGTGGTEAFF. The CDR3 coding sequence is TGTGCCAGCAGCCCGGGGACAGGGGGCACTGAAGCTTTCTTT.